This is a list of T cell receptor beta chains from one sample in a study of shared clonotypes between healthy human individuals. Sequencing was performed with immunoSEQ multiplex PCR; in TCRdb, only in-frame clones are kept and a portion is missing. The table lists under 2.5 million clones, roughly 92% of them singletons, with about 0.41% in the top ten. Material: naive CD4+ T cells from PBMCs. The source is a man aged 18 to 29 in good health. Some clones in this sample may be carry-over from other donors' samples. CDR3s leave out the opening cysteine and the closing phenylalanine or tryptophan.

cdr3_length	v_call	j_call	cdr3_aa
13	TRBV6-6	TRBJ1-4	ASSPPGQGRGKLF
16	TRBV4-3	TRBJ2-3	ASSQDYRSSGSTDTQY
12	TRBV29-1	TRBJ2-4	SVEPALAKNIQY
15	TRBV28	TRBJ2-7	ASSSPGTSGRILEQY
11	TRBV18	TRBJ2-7	ASSPGLADEQY
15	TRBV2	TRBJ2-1	ASSPRTSGKQTNEQF
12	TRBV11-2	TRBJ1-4	ASRPDRLREKLF
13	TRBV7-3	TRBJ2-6	ASRVQGDGANVLT
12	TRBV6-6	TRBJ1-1	ASSYFGSNTEAF
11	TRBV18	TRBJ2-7	ASSPPGGYEQY
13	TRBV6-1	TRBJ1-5	ASSPRDSLYQPQH
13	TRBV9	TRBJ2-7	ASSPSGTVSYEQY
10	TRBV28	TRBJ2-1	ASSLRRGEQF
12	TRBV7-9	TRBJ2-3	ASSLGGAPDTQY
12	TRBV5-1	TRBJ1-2	ASSLTGLNYGYT
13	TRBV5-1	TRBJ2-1	ASSPTLGPYNEQF
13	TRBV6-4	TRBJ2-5	ASSERAGWQETQY
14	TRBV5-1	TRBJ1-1	ASSLGVGGRGTEAF